What follows are 10 T cell receptor beta chains derived from one specimen sequenced in a study of cytomegalovirus exposure and HLA in healthy donors. PCR primers comprised 60 Vbeta and 13 Jbeta primers. Here immunoSEQ multiplex PCR was the method, and the copy in TCRdb shows in-frame clones only, minus some. Seen here are 120,000 or so clones, roughly 80% observed once, and the top ten hold 2.5% to 3%. Sequenced material: PBMCs. These receptors came from a woman in her thirties or forties in good health and CMV-seropositive.

The genes are TRBV7-2 and TRBJ1-6; TRBD1 matches 9 bases. The CDR3 is 17 amino acids. The V segment lost 2 bases and the J segment 3 bases; nucleotides outside the gene matches: 5. Germline V CDR1 and CDR2: SGHTA, FQGNSA. The CDR3, as DNA: TGTGCCAGCAGCTTAAGGGGACAGGGCCGCTATAATTCACCCCTCCACTTT. Encoded protein: CASSLRGQGRYNSPLHF.

CDR3 in amino acids: CASSLAGGRPDTQYF. CDR3 sequence (DNA): TGTGCCAGCAGCTTAGCGGGAGGGCGGCCAGATACGCAGTATTTT. The chain uses TRBV11-2 and TRBJ2-3; 8 bases agree with TRBD2. The CDR3 totals 15 residues. Trimming removed 1 base from V and 4 bases from J; junction bases left unmatched: 4. Per the germline V gene, CDR1 is SGHAT and CDR2 is FQNNGV.

The chain uses TRBV12-5 and TRBJ2-1, with a tentative D call TRBD1 (6 bases). V dropped 3 bases and J dropped 10 bases, with 13 bases sitting between them. The CDR3 contains 13 residues. The germline gives CDR1 LGHNT, CDR2 FRNRAP. CDR3 nucleotide sequence: TGTGCTAGTGGTTTCGAACAGGGAACCGAGCAGTTCTTC. It encodes CASGFEQGTEQFF.

In its sample, this clone was seen once. The sample contains more than one DNA sequence encoding this CDR3. The genes are TRBV9 and TRBJ2-3; TRBD2 aligns across 10 bases. The germline gives CDR1 SGDLS, CDR2 YYNGEE. V shed 0 bases, J shed 3 bases, and the junction held 1 base outside the gene matches. The CDR3 length is 15 residues. CDR3 in amino acids: CASSVGTSGTDTQYF. CDR3 in DNA: TGTGCCAGCAGCGTAGGGACTAGCGGTACAGATACGCAGTATTTT.

This clone is a singleton in its sample. The gene calls are TRBV7-8 and TRBJ1-3; 8 bases fit TRBD1. The length of the CDR3 is 14 residues. The V and J ends lost 4 bases and 3 bases, in that order; junction bases with no gene match: 2. Germline CDR1 reads SGHVS; CDR2 reads FQNEAQ. The CDR3 region is CASSYRGFGNTIYF. The DNA of the CDR3 is TGTGCCAGCAGCTACAGGGGGTTTGGAAACACCATATATTTT.

In this sample, this clone turned up a few times. The V gene is TRBV27, the J gene TRBJ2-3; 8 nucleotides line up with TRBD1. The germline V gene has CDR1 MNHEY and CDR2 SMNVEV (reference sequence). This CDR3 has 15 amino acids. The J segment lost 2 bases and the V segment lost 5 bases, leaving 6 bases of the junction unmatched. DNA for the CDR3: TGTGCCAGCAGTGCCTGGACAGGGTACACAGATACGCAGTATTTT. This codes for CASSAWTGYTDTQYF.

The V call is TRBV6-6, the J call TRBJ2-3; 8 positions agree with TRBD2. V lost 6 bases to trimming and J lost 12 bases; unmatched junction nucleotides: 8. CDR1 MNHNY and CDR2 SVGAGI come from the germline V gene (reference sequence). This CDR3 spans 12 amino acids. The CDR3 region is CASRGLEGRQYF. The CDR3 DNA reads as TGTGCCAGCAGGGGACTAGAAGGGCGACAGTATTTT.

This clone was detected only a few times. The V call is TRBV11-1, the J call TRBJ2-7, with TRBD1 matching over 9 bases. CDR1 is SGHAT and CDR2 is FQDESV in the germline V gene (reference sequence). The CDR3 has 15 residues. J was trimmed by 6 bases and V by 5 bases; bases with no gene match: 11. CDR3 region: CASSPRGQGGGEQYF. The CDR3 nucleotides are TGTGCCAGCAGCCCCAGGGGACAGGGCGGTGGCGAGCAGTACTTC.

The CDR3 region has the DNA TGTGCCAGCAGTGGATGGACAGGGGGTGAAGCTTTCTTT. It specifies CASSGWTGGEAFF. This chain connects TRBV2 to TRBJ1-1, with 10 bases matching TRBD1. CDR1 and CDR2 (germline): SNHLY, FYNNEI. J lost 7 bases, V lost 4 bases, and 3 bases had no gene match. The CDR3 has 13 residues.

This chain links TRBV30 with TRBJ1-3, with a possible D match to TRBD1 (5 bases). Trimming shortened V by 2 bases and J by 0 bases, and 11 bases separated the two germline ends. From germline, CDR1 is GTSNPN and CDR2 SVGIG (reference sequence). This CDR3 contains 15 residues. The CDR3 reads CAWSMRGLSGNTIYF. The CDR3 DNA reads TGTGCCTGGAGTATGCGGGGCCTCTCTGGAAACACCATATATTTT.